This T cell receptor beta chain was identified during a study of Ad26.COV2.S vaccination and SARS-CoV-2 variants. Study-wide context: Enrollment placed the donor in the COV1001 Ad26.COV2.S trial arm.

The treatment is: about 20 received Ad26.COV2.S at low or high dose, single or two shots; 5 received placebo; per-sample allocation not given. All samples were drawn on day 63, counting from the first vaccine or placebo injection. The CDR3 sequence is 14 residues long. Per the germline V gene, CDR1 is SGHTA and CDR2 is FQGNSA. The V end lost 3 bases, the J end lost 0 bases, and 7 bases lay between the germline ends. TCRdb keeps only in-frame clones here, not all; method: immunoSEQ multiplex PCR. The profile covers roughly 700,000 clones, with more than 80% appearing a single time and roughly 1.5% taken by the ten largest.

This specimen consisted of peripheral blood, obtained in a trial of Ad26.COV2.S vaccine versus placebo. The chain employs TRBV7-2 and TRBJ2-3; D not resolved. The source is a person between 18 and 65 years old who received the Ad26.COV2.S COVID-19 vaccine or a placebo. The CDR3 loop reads CASSFRDSTDTQYF. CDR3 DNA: TGTGCCAGCAGCTTCCGAGATAGCACAGATACGCAGTATTTT.